This T cell receptor (beta chain) stems from a study of T-cell memory formation after mild COVID-19. Whole-study findings and limits: Mainly CM and EM harbored the contracting CD4+ clones; mainly EMRA harbored the CD8+ ones.

J was trimmed by 3 bases and V by 4 bases; bases with no gene match: 6. This CDR3 is built from 14 residues. Germline V gene lookup returns CDR1 LGHNT and CDR2 FRNRAP. This clonotype was detected a few times. Its specificity is not known. The 5'RACE method, run with constant-segment primers, produced TCR alpha and TCR beta cDNA libraries (carrying sample barcodes and UMIs). TCRdb processed the 5' RACE reads anew with MiXCR; each CDR3 protein has one entry. The repertoire holds hundreds of thousands of distinct CDR3 sequences, approximately 25% seen once, with roughly 9.7% in the top ten. The source of this sequence is an adult woman who had mild COVID-19 (a few samples of this study predate the infection). Cell type and time point are not known. This chain joins TRBV12-5 and TRBJ2-7; 7 positions match TRBD2. The sequenced material came from PBMCs or a T cell subset sorted from them (not recorded which). CDR3 loop: CASGWDAGVYEQYF. The DNA of the CDR3 is TGTGCTAGTGGTTGGGACGCGGGGGTCTACGAGCAGTACTTC. The whole variable domain, remainder taken from reference TRBV12-5 and TRBJ2-7, is DARVTQTPRHKVTEMGQEVTMRCQPILGHNTVFWYRQTMMQGLELLAYFRNRAPLDDSGMPKDRFSAEMPDATLATLKIQPSEPRDSAVYFCASGWDAGVYEQYFGPGTRLTVT.